This T cell receptor (beta chain) was recovered during a study of PD-1 blockade in classical Hodgkin lymphoma. CDR1 is SGHTA and CDR2 is FQGNSA in the germline V gene. V was clipped by 5 bases and J by 1 base, with 11 bases between them. The CDR3 length is 14 residues. Study-wide points: Patients who began taking nivolumab under 1 year after ASCT were left out. Baseline diversity was lower in partial responders and progressors than complete responders. The study found that TCR diversity rose significantly by C4D1 in CD4+ but not CD8+ cells.

Every single patient, without exception, relapsed after autologous stem cell transplantation, and brentuximab vedotin exposure varied. This table comes from immunoSEQ multiplex PCR, and its TCRdb copy is limited to in-frame clones, with some not included. The sample consists of about 93,000 clones, roughly 81% of them appearing once. As regards this clone: Its cognate antigen is unknown.

The specimen comprised peripheral blood mononuclear cells (PBMCs), sampled before the second cycle of nivolumab. This receptor was identified in a human donor with classical Hodgkin lymphoma. This chain links TRBV7-2 with TRBJ2-5, with D perhaps TRBD2 (5 bases). The CDR3 loop is CASSVRTPQETQYF. CDR3 bases: TGTGCCAGCAGCGTCCGGACTCCCCAAGAGACCCAGTACTTC.